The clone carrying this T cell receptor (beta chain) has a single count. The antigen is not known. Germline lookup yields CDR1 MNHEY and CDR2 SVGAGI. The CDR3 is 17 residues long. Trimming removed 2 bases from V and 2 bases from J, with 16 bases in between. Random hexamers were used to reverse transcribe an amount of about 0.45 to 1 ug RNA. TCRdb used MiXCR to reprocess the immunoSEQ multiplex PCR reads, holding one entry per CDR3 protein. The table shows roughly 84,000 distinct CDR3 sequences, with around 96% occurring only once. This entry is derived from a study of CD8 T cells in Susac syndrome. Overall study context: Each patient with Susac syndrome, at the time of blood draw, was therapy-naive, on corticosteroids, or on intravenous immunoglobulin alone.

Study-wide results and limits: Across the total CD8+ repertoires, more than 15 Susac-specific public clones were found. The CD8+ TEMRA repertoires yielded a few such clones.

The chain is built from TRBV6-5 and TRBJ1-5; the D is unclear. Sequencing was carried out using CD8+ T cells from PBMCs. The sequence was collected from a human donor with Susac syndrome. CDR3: CASSYVLREGGNQPQHF. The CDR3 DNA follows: TGTGCCAGCAGTTACGTTCTTCGGGAGGGAGGCAATCAGCCCCAGCATTTT.